Below are 7 T cell receptor beta chains sequenced from a single sample in a study of T cells in Graves' hyperthyroidism and ophthalmopathy. RNA transcripts gave rise to amplified TCR beta CDR3 regions. Primed by the HTBI set, a first-round RT-PCR was run on the TCR CDR3. TCRdb re-derived calls from the multiplex PCR reads in MiXCR, one entry per CDR3 protein. The sample has 500,000 or so distinct CDR3 sequences; about 16% are singletons. The sequencing input was blood. All receptors derive from a woman between 25 and 40 years old with Graves' ophthalmopathy.

In the case of this clonotype: The CDR3 does not close with the conserved phenylalanine or tryptophan, likely indicating a read error. The rearrangement joins TRBV6-2 or TRBV6-3 to TRBJ1-5; 9 nucleotides line up with TRBD1. V trimming: 5 bases; J trimming: 4 bases; junction bases outside the gene matches: 6. The CDR3 has 15 amino acids. Looked up from germline, CDR1 is MNHEY and CDR2 is SVGEGT. CDR3 loop: CASSKRTGANQPQHS. For the CDR3, the DNA is TGTGCCAGCAGTAAGCGGACAGGGGCAAATCAGCCCCAGCATTCT.

The rearrangement joins TRBV6-1 to TRBJ1-5, with D unresolved. Germline CDR1 and CDR2: MNHNS and SASEGT. CDR3 size: 17 residues. With 5 bases removed from V and 4 bases from J, the gap between germline ends came to 21 bases. The CDR3 sequence is CASSPRAQAVRNQPQHF. CDR3 DNA: TGTGCCAGCAGTCCGCGCGCCCAGGCGGTACGGAATCAGCCCCAGCATTTT.

This clonotype has a count of ten or more. The chain has TRBV6-1 and TRBJ1-5; D not certain. Per the germline V gene, CDR1 is MNHNS and CDR2 is SASEGT. This CDR3 spans 14 amino acids. V was shortened by 1 base and J by 3 bases, with 7 bases between the two germline ends. The chain's CDR3 is CASSEVGTNQPQHF. The CDR3 bases are TGTGCCAGCAGTGAAGTGGGCACCAATCAGCCCCAGCATTTT.

The table lists this clonotype with many counts. The V gene is TRBV7-9, the J gene TRBJ2-2, with 7 bases lining up with TRBD1. The germline CDR1 and CDR2 sequences are SEHNR and FQNEAQ (reference sequence). Germline trimming cut 4 bases from V and 4 bases from J; bases unmatched to any gene: 6. The CDR3 extends over 15 amino acids. This chain's CDR3 is CASSYDRQGTGELFF. CDR3 nucleotide sequence: TGTGCCAGCAGCTACGATCGACAGGGCACCGGGGAGCTGTTTTTT. The entire variable domain, with the rest obtained from reference TRBV7-9 and TRBJ2-2, is as follows: DTGVSQNPRHKITKRGQNVTFRCDPISEHNRLYWYRQTLGQGPEFLTYFQNEAQLEKSRLLSDRFSAERPKGSFSTLEIQRTEQGDSAMYLCASSYDRQGTGELFFGEGSRLTVL.

A few counts support this clonotype. V gene TRBV27 combines with J gene TRBJ2-5, with TRBD1 identical over 7 bases. The germline CDR1 and CDR2 sequences are MNHEY and SMNVEV (reference sequence). J gave up 2 bases and V 2 bases, and 11 bases lay outside the gene matches. The CDR3 extends over 17 amino acids. CDR3 sequence reads: CASSLRGPYEGQETQYF. The CDR3 DNA reads TGTGCCAGCAGTTTAAGGGGGCCATATGAGGGTCAAGAGACCCAGTACTTC.

This chain connects TRBV10-2 to TRBJ1-6; D is ambiguous. V was cut by 8 bases and J by 7 bases, with 15 bases left in between. Germline values: CDR1 WSHSY, CDR2 SAAADI. This CDR3 is 14 amino acids long. Written as DNA, the CDR3 is TGCGCCAGCGCGCCTACATGGGAAAATTCACCCCTCCACTTT. Residues: CASAPTWENSPLHF.

With regard to this clonotype: A read error may be the cause here, since a much bigger clone is one base away. The chain joins TRBV7-9 to TRBJ2-3, with TRBD2 identical over 9 bases. Germline values: CDR1 SEHNR, CDR2 FQNEAQ (reference sequence). Losses at the gene ends were 1 base for V and 6 bases for J; bases not matched to a gene: 2. The CDR3 extends over 14 amino acids. In DNA, the CDR3 is TGTGCCAGCAGCTTAGTGCGGGGGGGGGATACGCAGTATTTT. It specifies CASSLVRGGDTQYF.